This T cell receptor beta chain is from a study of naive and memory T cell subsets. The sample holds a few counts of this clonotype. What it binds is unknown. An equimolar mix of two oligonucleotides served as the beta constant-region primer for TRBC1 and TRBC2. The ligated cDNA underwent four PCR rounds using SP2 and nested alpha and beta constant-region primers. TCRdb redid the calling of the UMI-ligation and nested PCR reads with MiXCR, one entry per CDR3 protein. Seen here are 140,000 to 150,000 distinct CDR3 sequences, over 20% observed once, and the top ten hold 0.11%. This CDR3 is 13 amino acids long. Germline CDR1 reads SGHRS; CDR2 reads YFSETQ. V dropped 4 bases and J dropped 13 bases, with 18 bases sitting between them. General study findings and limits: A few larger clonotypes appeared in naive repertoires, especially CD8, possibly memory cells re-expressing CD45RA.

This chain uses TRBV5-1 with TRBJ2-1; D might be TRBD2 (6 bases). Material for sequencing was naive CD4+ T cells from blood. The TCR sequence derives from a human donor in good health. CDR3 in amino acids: CASSLGLPEGQFF. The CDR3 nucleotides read TGCGCCAGCAGCCTGGGACTCCCAGAAGGACAGTTCTTC.